One sample yielded the 4 T cell receptor beta chains listed below, sequenced in a study of response to subunit inactivated influenza vaccine (dated 2018 in TCRdb). Library prep was done by RT-PCR. The reads were generated on an Illumina HiSeq 2500. The public sequencing data were trimmed at Q25 with fastp and processed into clonotypes with MiXCR by TCRdb, which kept only in-frame beta chains. A single entry per CDR3 protein holds the most common genes and DNA from its merged rows. The sample records 540,000 or so distinct CDR3 sequences, approximately 13% of which are singletons. Under 15% of the sample belongs to the ten largest clones. The time point tag for this specimen amounts to: 40 to 45 days after influenza vaccine administration. Source: PBMCs from blood, taken more than 35 days after vaccination. These receptors were obtained from a man aged 50 to 60 who received an inactivated influenza vaccine. Donor details come from another sample of the same person, matched by shared clones.

Many counts were recorded for this clonotype. The chain recombines TRBV10-2 with TRBJ1-6; D is perhaps TRBD1 (5 bases). The CDR3 covers 18 residues. V lost 3 bases and J lost 0, with 15 bases in between. The germline V gene has CDR1 WSHSY and CDR2 SAAADI. CDR3 nucleotides: TGCGCCAGCAGTGACCAATTGGGGCTGAGCTCCTATAATTCACCCCTCCACTTT. It translates to CASSDQLGLSSYNSPLHF.

J is TRBJ2-1 and V is TRBV7-2; D perhaps matches TRBD2 (5 bases). Trimming removed 2 bases at V and 4 bases at J, with 12 bases between. The CDR3 loop spans 15 amino acids. Germline V lookup: CDR1 SGHTA, CDR2 FQGNSA. Written as DNA, the CDR3 is TGTGCCAGCAGCTTATTCTTCGGCGGGTACAATGAGCAGTTCTTC. Its protein is CASSLFFGGYNEQFF.

The V call is TRBV6-1, the J call TRBJ2-5; 14 nucleotides match TRBD2. The CDR3 is 16 residues long. The V gene's germline CDR1 is MNHNS and CDR2 SASEGT. V lost 6 bases and J lost 3; bases outside the gene matches: 6. As DNA, the CDR3 is TGTGCCAGCAGCCAGACTAGCGGGGGGGCCAAAGAGACCCAGTACTTC. Amino acid sequence: CASSQTSGGAKETQYF.

This clonotype was observed a handful of times. This chain joins TRBV15 and TRBJ2-1, with unresolved D. The germline V and J ends were trimmed by 0 bases and 6 bases, with 12 bases remaining between them. CDR3 length: 15 residues. CDR1 is LNHNV and CDR2 is YYDKDF in the germline V gene (reference sequence). The CDR3 loop reads CATSRDRGTFNEQFF. Here the CDR3 DNA reads TGTGCCACCAGCAGAGATCGTGGAACATTCAATGAGCAGTTCTTC.